This record looks at one TCR beta chain sequence and its context. These data are taken from a study of shared clonotypes between healthy human individuals. Terminally differentiated effector memory CD45RA+ cells were left out of the naive CD8 fraction, which was CD45RO-negative and positively selected for CCR7. Genomic DNA (from each subset) was split evenly across several immunoSEQ plates. TCRdb's table, derived via immunoSEQ multiplex PCR, lists solely in-frame clones and lacks some. The sample consists of fewer than 800,000 clones, 92% of them appearing once. Sequences were obtained from naive CD8+ T cells sorted from blood. The receptor was derived from a man younger than 40 in good health.

CDR3 sequence (DNA): TGTGCCAGTACCAGGACGGTGAACACCGGGGAGCTGTTTTTT. Its translation is CASTRTVNTGELFF. The rearrangement links TRBV19 to TRBJ2-2; no definite D call. The CDR3 contains 14 residues. Trimming left V 7 bases short and J 1 base short, with 10 bases between. Germline loops: CDR1 LNHDA, CDR2 SQIVND (reference sequence). Full variable domain (outside the CDR3, taken from reference TRBV19 and TRBJ2-2): DGGITQSPKYLFRKEGQNVTLSCEQNLNHDAMYWYRQDPGQGLRLIYYSQIVNDFQKGDIAEGYSVSREKKESFPLTVTSAQKNPTAFYLCASTRTVNTGELFFGEGSRLTVL.